This TCR beta chain appears in the sequencing data of a study of cytomegalovirus exposure and HLA in healthy donors (dated by TCRdb to the late 2010s). Turning to the overall study: According to an earlier analysis of 550 to 750 of the donors, about 179 million T cells yielded roughly 110 million unique TCR beta sequences and less than 300 Gb of sequence data. Approximately 300 gigabases of sequencing data and tens of millions of unique TCR sequences were included in an early release covering roughly 600 HLA-typed donors. The genetic ancestry cluster associated with self-reported Caucasian donors included over 65% of the roughly 390 genotyped donors. The study was designed to test whether signatures of past pathogen exposure could be identified by cataloging public T cell receptors. The study used immunosequencing to profile the T cell repertoires of hundreds of subjects and linked those repertoires to cytomegalovirus serostatus. In addition to the first cohort of 666 subjects, a separate validation cohort of 120 different subjects was used. To predict cytomegalovirus infection status, the study brought together high-throughput TCR immunosequencing, statistical association of individual TCRs with disease status, and machine learning. To study patterns of TCR occurrence, a later analysis re-analyzed previously published TCR beta repertoires from 666 donors and added high-resolution HLA genotyping. Rather than drawing on any new phenotypic data, the later analysis identified candidate immune exposures from TCR beta sequences and the way those sequences occurred across donors. An earlier analysis of around 580 of the donors used high-throughput TCR beta sequencing to judge whether each TCR beta V gene segment behaved as functional or pseudogenic. Alongside the repertoire data, information on donor age, sex, ethnicity and CMV serostatus was compiled. A later genetic analysis used genome-wide SNP genotypes for about 60% of the 666 donors, treating that subset as a discovery cohort. Every repertoire in the discovery cohort had been generated on one and the same sequencing platform. Class I and class II HLA loci were covered by the typing at four-digit resolution. Typing coverage varied by locus: roughly 620-640 donors for A, B, C, DRB1 and DQB1; roughly 510 for DQA1; 606 for DPA1; fewer than 480 for DPB1. Because of strong linkage in the cohort, roughly five DR-DQ haplotypes were treated as single units for association and clustering. Among 398 genotyped donors of the cohort, an average of around 250,000 unique TCR beta nucleotide sequences was sequenced per donor, of which roughly 17% were non-productive.

Notes on this clone: Its antigen is still unknown. The input lacks base qualities; no much larger clone sits a single base away.

General conclusions and limits of the study: A cluster of highly shared sequence variants was judged likely to represent a technical artifact of the sequencing pipeline. Strong co-occurrence of HLA alleles, especially DR and DQ, made assigning TCR associations to individual alleles difficult. Because HLA typing was unavailable for some donors at each locus, only the typed subset was used in association tests. In a later analysis, HLA-associated TCR beta chains were found to be more clonally expanded and to have lower generation probabilities than equally common non-associated chains. In a later analysis, several top co-occurrence clusters were reported to appear linked to parvovirus B19, influenza, CMV and Epstein-Barr virus. In this cohort, only TCR beta chains were sequenced, and detectable features were limited by the absence of alpha or paired-chain data. Presence/absence analyses assumed roughly uniform sequencing depth across donors, an assumption that may not hold. According to a later genetic analysis, donors in an Asian-associated ancestry cluster had fewer N-insertions in productive TCRs than the roughly 700-donor mean. At a false discovery rate of 0.05, a later analysis linked roughly 17,000 TCR beta sequences to specific HLA alleles. Some 16 rarely observed V segments, including chromosome 9 orphons, were excluded from the earlier analysis of several hundred of the donors because counts were too low. The 87-base-pair reads could not distinguish some IMGT-functional V segments, including TRBV6-2 and TRBV6-3, so those segments were excluded. A further reported finding was that TCR beta sequences accurately predicted the HLA-A and HLA-B alleles for most subjects in the first cohort. Correlated functional status among segregating V segments might be attributable to linkage disequilibrium, but an unknown experimental factor could not be ruled out. In both the original and validation cohorts, the classifier was reported to diagnose cytomegalovirus status with high specificity and sensitivity. In a later analysis, TCR association rates were found to vary across HLA loci, with the most associated TCRs seen for DRB1 alleles and the fewest for HLA-C alleles. For the cohort, immune exposure information was limited to CMV serostatus. In an earlier analysis of some 640 of the donors, most TCR beta V segments were observed in productive rearrangements about 90% or about 30% of the time, broadly matching IMGT annotations. According to the authors, the approach could potentially be generalized to other disease states and immunological phenotypes. Most TCR sequences were seen in very few donors, while some public TCRs were found in many individuals. In a later genetic analysis, a missense DCLRE1C variant was associated with V-gene and J-gene trimming of TCR beta chains, and the association was replicated in an independent cohort. In vitro tests confirmed that three of the cytomegalovirus-associated TCR beta chains recognize cytomegalovirus antigens. According to a later analysis, most CMV-associated TCR beta chains appeared to be HLA-restricted, and the HLA associations seemed to be driven largely by CMV exposure. In the study, 150 to 200 TCR beta chains were listed as associated with cytomegalovirus.

The library was made by the immunoSEQ multiplex PCR assay. The multiplex PCR relied on a mix of 60 forward primers for TCR Vbeta segments and 13 reverse primers for TCR Jbeta segments. The CDR3 region of rearranged TCR beta genes was amplified from genomic DNA with a multiplex PCR assay. The Illumina HiSeq System was used to sequence the amplified TCR beta libraries as 87-base-pair reads. Processing in the source paper ran as follows. In a later analysis, some 80 million unique TCR beta chains were counted across the 690 or so repertoires, and approximately 11 million of these chains were shared by at least two donors. A nearest-neighbor algorithm error-corrected the raw reads and collapsed the reads into unique sequences, merging closely related sequences to remove PCR and sequencing errors. V, D and J gene segments were assigned by aligning CDR3 sequences to IMGT reference sequences. For a sequence to be retained, a match of at least six nucleotides was required to both a V gene segment and a J gene segment. Rearrangements were called productive when the CDR3 lacked stop codons and stayed in frame with V and J; all others were non-productive. CDR3 was defined according to IMGT convention as the region running from the second conserved V-encoded cysteine to the conserved J-encoded phenylalanine. The earlier analysis of about 560 of the donors excluded any sequence lacking an unambiguous match to a single V gene segment. An earlier analysis of 500 to 600 of the donors classified V segments as functional when productive rearrangements were above 56.7% and as segregating when the standard deviation between donors was above 5%. A statistical classification framework was built to diagnose cytomegalovirus status from the catalog of TCR beta chain sequences. In a later analysis, TCR nucleotide sequences were compared against IMGT/GENE-DB human TR gene sequences so that V and J genes could be assigned. A later analysis assigned CDR3 sequences and most-parsimonious VDJ recombination scenarios with the TCRdist pipeline. In a later analysis, every TCR beta chain was defined by the combination of its CDR3 amino acid sequence and its V-gene family, and reads without a unique V-gene family were dropped. In a later analysis, some 600 highly shared, low-generation-probability nucleotide sequences were removed to address suspected cross-contamination and a sequencing artifact. For each public chain, a later analysis derived a clonal expansion index from normalized ranks of inferred template counts within each repertoire. In a later analysis, generation probabilities were computed using a VDJ recombination model fitted to out-of-frame rearrangements, and the results were checked against IGoR. Hypergeometric tests were used in a later analysis to score TCR-TCR, TCR-HLA and TCR-CMV co-occurrence, with a repertoire-size bias correction applied to the TCR pairs. False discovery rates were estimated in a later analysis by permuting HLA or CMV assignments 20 times. In a later analysis, co-occurring TCRs were grouped using DBSCAN, and TCRdist sequence similarity was added for clustering within HLA-allele-positive subsets. Repertoires with fewer than 30,000 or more than 120,000 public chains, plus five repertoires with anomalous nucleotide sharing, were excluded from co-occurrence clustering. TCRdb limited this immuneACCESS table to in-frame rearrangements with V and J called. A share of clones is missing; checked studies link under half to unresolved V genes, and the rest is unexplained. V and J calls and clone size are given by that table; D and trimming were obtained from the DNA. The sample profile shows roughly 100,000 clones; roughly 80% of them were found once. The top ten constitute roughly 8.6% of the sample.

The cohort was made up of 666 healthy bone marrow donors. At the time of sampling, every cohort member was nominally healthy, though immune exposures that went unrecorded were likely present. The donor tested CMV seropositive and was one of the 289 seropositive cohort members. Every donor gave a peripheral blood sample, and the peripheral blood mononuclear cells from that sample were used for TCR beta sequencing. Genomic DNA extraction from the blood cell samples was performed with the Qiagen DNeasy Blood Extraction Kit. V sheds 2 bases and J sheds 9 bases, leaving 14 bases between their ends. CDR1 MNHEY and CDR2 SVGAGI are derived from the germline V gene. There are 14 amino acids in the CDR3, from cysteine to phenylalanine inclusive. Only CDR3 DNA is held: 42 bases, read in frame from base 1.

The receptor's source is a woman in her 40s in good health and CMV-seropositive. The chain links TRBV6-5 with TRBJ1-3; a weak D assignment points to TRBD1 (6 bases agree). The sequencing input was PBMCs. The sequence in DNA is TGTGCCAGCAGTTACAGGACAGTTGGCGCCACCATATATTTT. Translated, this is CASSYRTVGATIYF.